The 4 T cell receptor beta chains reported below all come from one sample, sequenced in a study of blood T cell repertoires in COVID-19. Here immunoSEQ multiplex PCR was the method, and the copy in TCRdb shows in-frame clones only, minus some. The sample lists roughly 250,000 clones; about 84% were seen once. Sequenced sample: PBMCs or T cells enriched from blood (not recorded which). Source of these receptors: a woman in her forties or fifties who had recovered from COVID-19.

This clone was seen many times. The chain employs TRBV2 and TRBJ1-1; a possible D gene is TRBD1 (5 bases). Germline CDR1 reads SNHLY; CDR2 reads FYNNEI. Trimming left V 7 bases short and J 5 bases short, with 14 bases between. This CDR3 region has 13 residues. This chain's CDR3 is CASIAVRQTEAFF. As DNA, the CDR3 is TGTGCCAGCATCGCCGTTCGACAGACTGAAGCTTTCTTT.

This clone was counted once. V is TRBV6-5 and J is TRBJ2-4; D unclear. Trimming stripped 0 bases from V and 0 bases from J, with 3 bases between. The CDR3 is 14 amino acids. Germline values: CDR1 MNHEY, CDR2 SVGAGI. In DNA form, the CDR3 reads TGTGCCAGCAGTTACTCGAGAGCCAAAAACATTCAGTACTTC. It codes for CASSYSRAKNIQYF.

The chain joins TRBV18 to TRBJ1-3; D is unclear. Trimming left V 3 bases short and J 0 bases short, with 12 bases between. The CDR3 length is 16 residues. The germline V gene encodes CDR1 KGHSH and CDR2 LQKENI. CDR3 in amino acids: CASSPDAGLSGNTIYF. The CDR3 bases are TGTGCCAGCTCACCCGACGCGGGCCTCTCTGGAAACACCATATATTTT.

The gene calls are TRBV11-2 and TRBJ1-5; D call uncertain. CDR1 and CDR2 (germline): SGHAT, FQNNGV. This CDR3 is built from 15 residues. V was cut by 1 base and J by 0 bases, with 7 bases left in between. The CDR3 region has the DNA TGTGCCAGCAGCTTAGGCAGGAATAGCAATCAGCCCCAGCATTTT. Its translation: CASSLGRNSNQPQHF. The complete variable domain, with remaining parts taken from reference TRBV11-2 and TRBJ1-5, reads EAGVAQSPRYKIIEKRQSVAFWCNPISGHATLYWYQQILGQGPKLLIQFQNNGVVDDSQLPKDRFSAERLKGVDSTLKIQPAKLEDSAVYLCASSLGRNSNQPQHFGDGTRLSIL.